This is a list of T cell receptor beta chains from one sample in a study of molecular identifiers for immune sequencing clone quantification. TCRdb called the PCR reads again in MiXCR, with one record for every CDR3 protein. The sample lists some 650,000 distinct CDR3 sequences, about 20% occurring once. Sequencing input: naive CD8+ T cells from blood, with Jurkat cell RNA spiked in. These receptor sequences come from a human donor in good health. Some libraries in this study had Jurkat cell RNA spiked in. The CDR3 runs from the conserved cysteine through the conserved F or W. Fields, in order: clone size, V gene, J gene, D gene, CDR3 DNA, CDR3 protein. A D gene is named only where the DNA matches it firmly. Clone size is shown for a subset of rows, as once, few, many or a class of expanded clone.

>many|TRBV29-1|TRBJ2-1|TRBD2
TGCAGCGTTGAAAATAGCGGGAGTGCATACAATGAGCAGTTCTTC
CSVENSGSAYNEQFF
>.|TRBV28|TRBJ2-3|TRBD2
TGCGCCAGCACCCCAGCGGCCGAGACTAGCGGGTTCCGCACAGATACGCAGTATTTT
CASTPAAETSGFRTDTQYF
>.|TRBV27|TRBJ1-5|.
TGTGCCGGCAGTTTATCCCCCACACAGGCTAAGGGCCCCAATCAGCCCCAGCATTTT
CAGSLSPTQAKGPNQPQHF
>many|TRBV30|TRBJ2-7|.
TGTGCCTGGAGTGTGAGGAGGTACTCCTACGAGCAGTACTTC
CAWSVRRYSYEQYF
>.|TRBV19|TRBJ1-5|.
TGTGCCAGTAGTGTCCTTAGGGAGTATAGCAATCAGCCCCAGCATTTT
CASSVLREYSNQPQHF
>few|TRBV11-3|TRBJ2-3|.
TGTGCCAGCAGCACTTGGGGCACAGATACGCAGTATTTT
CASSTWGTDTQYF
>many|TRBV14|TRBJ2-5|.
TGTGCCAGCAGCCAAGAGTATAGTGAACCATGGGGATTCGAGACCCAGTACTTC
CASSQEYSEPWGFETQYF
>many|TRBV7-6|TRBJ2-2|TRBD2
TGTGCCAGCAGCTCCCCTAGCGGGATAAACACCGGGGAGCTGTTTTTT
CASSSPSGINTGELFF
>many|TRBV13|TRBJ2-5|.
TGTGCCAGCAGCCCCCGGGAAGGGATAGAGACCCAGTACTTC
CASSPREGIETQYF
>many|TRBV2|TRBJ2-3|.
TGTGCCAGCAGCCTCGTGGGGGCGCGGACAGATACGCAGTATTTT
CASSLVGARTDTQYF
>.|TRBV7-3|TRBJ2-1|TRBD1
TGTGCCAGCAGCCCCGGGACAGGGGGATCTGAGCAGTTCTTC
CASSPGTGGSEQFF
>many|TRBV6-5|TRBJ2-1|TRBD2
TGTGCCAGCAGTCTATCGTTTGGGAGGGCCATACCCAACAATGAGCAGTTCTTC
CASSLSFGRAIPNNEQFF
>few|TRBV20-1|TRBJ1-6|.
TGCAGTGCTAGAACTCAGACGGAACCCTATAATTCACCCCTCCACTTT
CSARTQTEPYNSPLHF
>many|TRBV30|TRBJ2-2|.
TGTGCCTGGAACCAGGGCCCGAACACCGGGGAGCTGTTTTTT
CAWNQGPNTGELFF
>.|TRBV4-3|TRBJ2-7|TRBD1
TGCGCCTGCAGCTTAGGCCAGGGGGCCTACGAGCAGTACTTC
CACSLGQGAYEQYF
>few|TRBV5-4|TRBJ2-7|.
TGTGCCAGCAGCTCAGATAACTCGTACGAGCAGTACTTC
CASSSDNSYEQYF
>many|TRBV30|TRBJ2-6|TRBD1
TGTGCCTGGAACAGGGGAGTGGCTGGGGCCAACGTCCTGACTTTC
CAWNRGVAGANVLTF
>many|TRBV29-1|TRBJ1-1|.
TGCAGCGTTGACGTAGACACTGAAGCTTTCTTT
CSVDVDTEAFF
>.|TRBV6-5|TRBJ2-1|.
TGTGCCAGCAGTTACACAGATAACTACAATGAGCAGTTCTTC
CASSYTDNYNEQFF
>many|TRBV27|TRBJ2-3|TRBD2
TGTGCCAGCACCCGACTAGCGGCTAGCACAGATACGCAGTATTTT
CASTRLAASTDTQYF
>few|TRBV19|TRBJ2-2|.
TGTGCCAGTAGTTACGGGACGGATTACACCGGGGAGCTGTTTTTT
CASSYGTDYTGELFF
>.|TRBV10-3|TRBJ2-1|TRBD2
TGTGCCATTGGACTAGCGGGGGGGGGTGAGCAGTTCTTC
CAIGLAGGGEQFF
>many|TRBV6-2/TRBV6-3|TRBJ1-5|TRBD1
TGTGCCAGCAGTTATGGAAGGGGGCTTAGCAATCAGCCCCAGCATTTT
CASSYGRGLSNQPQHF
>many|TRBV5-6|TRBJ1-1|.
TGTGCCAGCAGCTTTGATGCGATCCCTGAAGCTTTCTTT
CASSFDAIPEAFF
>many|TRBV27|TRBJ2-7|.
TGTGCCAGCAGTCCGACAGTGAGCTACGAGCAGTACTTC
CASSPTVSYEQYF
>few|TRBV5-1|TRBJ2-7|.
TGCGCCAGCAGCTTGGCCCCCGGGACTTCTTACGAGCAGTACTTC
CASSLAPGTSYEQYF
>many|TRBV7-9|TRBJ2-7|TRBD1
TGTGCCAGCAGCGCCACGGGACAGGGGCAGTACTTC
CASSATGQGQYF
>.|TRBV27|TRBJ1-5|.
TGTGCCAGCAGGACCCGGGACGGCAGCAATCAGCCCCAGCATTTT
CASRTRDGSNQPQHF
>few|TRBV6-1|TRBJ1-1|.
TGTGCCAGCAGTGACCAGGGTTGGGCTGAAGCTTTCTTT
CASSDQGWAEAFF
>many|TRBV4-3|TRBJ2-1|.
TGCGCCAGCAGCCAAGATGTGGGGTTCGGGTCCTACAATGAGCAGTTCTTC
CASSQDVGFGSYNEQFF
>.|TRBV12-3/TRBV12-4|TRBJ1-1|TRBD1
TGTGCCAGCAGTCCATACAGGGGCACTGAAGCTTTCTTT
CASSPYRGTEAFF
>many|TRBV7-2|TRBJ2-5|TRBD1
TGTGCCAGCAGCATCCGGGACAGGGGATGGCAAGAGACCCAGTACTTC
CASSIRDRGWQETQYF
>many|TRBV7-9|TRBJ2-5|.
TGTGCCAGCAACGGAGGGGGAGTACACCAAGAGACCCAGTACTTC
CASNGGGVHQETQYF
>.|TRBV6-2/TRBV6-3|TRBJ1-2|.
TGTGCCAGCCGTGGACAGAAACTAGGTAACCTCTATGGCTACACCTTC
CASRGQKLGNLYGYTF
>many|TRBV5-4|TRBJ2-7|TRBD2
TGTGCCAGCAGCTTGGACTGGACTAGCTCCCACGAGCAGTACTTC
CASSLDWTSSHEQYF
>many|TRBV12-3/TRBV12-4|TRBJ2-3|.
TGTGCCAGCAGTCCCCGTGGAGAGGACCATAGCACAGATACGCAGTATTTT
CASSPRGEDHSTDTQYF
>.|TRBV27|TRBJ1-1|TRBD1
TGTGTCAGCCAAAGAATCACAGGGGTTTACACTGAAGCTTTCTTT
CVSQRITGVYTEAFF